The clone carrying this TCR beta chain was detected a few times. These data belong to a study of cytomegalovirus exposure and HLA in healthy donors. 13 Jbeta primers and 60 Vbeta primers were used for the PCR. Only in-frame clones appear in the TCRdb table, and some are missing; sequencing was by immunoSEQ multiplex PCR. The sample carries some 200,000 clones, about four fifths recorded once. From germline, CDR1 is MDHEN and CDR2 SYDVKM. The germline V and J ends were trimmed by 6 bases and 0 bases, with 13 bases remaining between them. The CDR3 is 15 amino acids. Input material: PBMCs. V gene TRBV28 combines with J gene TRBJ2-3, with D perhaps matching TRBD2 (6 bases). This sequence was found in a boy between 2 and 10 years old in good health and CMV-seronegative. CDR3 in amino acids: CASRDYSTSTDTQYF. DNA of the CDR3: TGTGCCAGCAGGGACTACAGCACTAGCACAGATACGCAGTATTTT.